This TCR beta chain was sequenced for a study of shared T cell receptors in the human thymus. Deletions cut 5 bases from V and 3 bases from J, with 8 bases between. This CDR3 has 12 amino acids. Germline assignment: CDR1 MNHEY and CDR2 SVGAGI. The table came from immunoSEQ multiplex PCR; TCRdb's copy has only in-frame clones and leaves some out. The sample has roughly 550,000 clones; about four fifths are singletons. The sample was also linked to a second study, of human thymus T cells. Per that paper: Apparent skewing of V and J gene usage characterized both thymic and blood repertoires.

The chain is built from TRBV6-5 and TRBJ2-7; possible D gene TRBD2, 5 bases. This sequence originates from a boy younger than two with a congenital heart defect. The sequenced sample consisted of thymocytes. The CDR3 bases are TGTGCCAGCAGTCACCGGGGCTACGAGCAGTACTTC. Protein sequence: CASSHRGYEQYF.